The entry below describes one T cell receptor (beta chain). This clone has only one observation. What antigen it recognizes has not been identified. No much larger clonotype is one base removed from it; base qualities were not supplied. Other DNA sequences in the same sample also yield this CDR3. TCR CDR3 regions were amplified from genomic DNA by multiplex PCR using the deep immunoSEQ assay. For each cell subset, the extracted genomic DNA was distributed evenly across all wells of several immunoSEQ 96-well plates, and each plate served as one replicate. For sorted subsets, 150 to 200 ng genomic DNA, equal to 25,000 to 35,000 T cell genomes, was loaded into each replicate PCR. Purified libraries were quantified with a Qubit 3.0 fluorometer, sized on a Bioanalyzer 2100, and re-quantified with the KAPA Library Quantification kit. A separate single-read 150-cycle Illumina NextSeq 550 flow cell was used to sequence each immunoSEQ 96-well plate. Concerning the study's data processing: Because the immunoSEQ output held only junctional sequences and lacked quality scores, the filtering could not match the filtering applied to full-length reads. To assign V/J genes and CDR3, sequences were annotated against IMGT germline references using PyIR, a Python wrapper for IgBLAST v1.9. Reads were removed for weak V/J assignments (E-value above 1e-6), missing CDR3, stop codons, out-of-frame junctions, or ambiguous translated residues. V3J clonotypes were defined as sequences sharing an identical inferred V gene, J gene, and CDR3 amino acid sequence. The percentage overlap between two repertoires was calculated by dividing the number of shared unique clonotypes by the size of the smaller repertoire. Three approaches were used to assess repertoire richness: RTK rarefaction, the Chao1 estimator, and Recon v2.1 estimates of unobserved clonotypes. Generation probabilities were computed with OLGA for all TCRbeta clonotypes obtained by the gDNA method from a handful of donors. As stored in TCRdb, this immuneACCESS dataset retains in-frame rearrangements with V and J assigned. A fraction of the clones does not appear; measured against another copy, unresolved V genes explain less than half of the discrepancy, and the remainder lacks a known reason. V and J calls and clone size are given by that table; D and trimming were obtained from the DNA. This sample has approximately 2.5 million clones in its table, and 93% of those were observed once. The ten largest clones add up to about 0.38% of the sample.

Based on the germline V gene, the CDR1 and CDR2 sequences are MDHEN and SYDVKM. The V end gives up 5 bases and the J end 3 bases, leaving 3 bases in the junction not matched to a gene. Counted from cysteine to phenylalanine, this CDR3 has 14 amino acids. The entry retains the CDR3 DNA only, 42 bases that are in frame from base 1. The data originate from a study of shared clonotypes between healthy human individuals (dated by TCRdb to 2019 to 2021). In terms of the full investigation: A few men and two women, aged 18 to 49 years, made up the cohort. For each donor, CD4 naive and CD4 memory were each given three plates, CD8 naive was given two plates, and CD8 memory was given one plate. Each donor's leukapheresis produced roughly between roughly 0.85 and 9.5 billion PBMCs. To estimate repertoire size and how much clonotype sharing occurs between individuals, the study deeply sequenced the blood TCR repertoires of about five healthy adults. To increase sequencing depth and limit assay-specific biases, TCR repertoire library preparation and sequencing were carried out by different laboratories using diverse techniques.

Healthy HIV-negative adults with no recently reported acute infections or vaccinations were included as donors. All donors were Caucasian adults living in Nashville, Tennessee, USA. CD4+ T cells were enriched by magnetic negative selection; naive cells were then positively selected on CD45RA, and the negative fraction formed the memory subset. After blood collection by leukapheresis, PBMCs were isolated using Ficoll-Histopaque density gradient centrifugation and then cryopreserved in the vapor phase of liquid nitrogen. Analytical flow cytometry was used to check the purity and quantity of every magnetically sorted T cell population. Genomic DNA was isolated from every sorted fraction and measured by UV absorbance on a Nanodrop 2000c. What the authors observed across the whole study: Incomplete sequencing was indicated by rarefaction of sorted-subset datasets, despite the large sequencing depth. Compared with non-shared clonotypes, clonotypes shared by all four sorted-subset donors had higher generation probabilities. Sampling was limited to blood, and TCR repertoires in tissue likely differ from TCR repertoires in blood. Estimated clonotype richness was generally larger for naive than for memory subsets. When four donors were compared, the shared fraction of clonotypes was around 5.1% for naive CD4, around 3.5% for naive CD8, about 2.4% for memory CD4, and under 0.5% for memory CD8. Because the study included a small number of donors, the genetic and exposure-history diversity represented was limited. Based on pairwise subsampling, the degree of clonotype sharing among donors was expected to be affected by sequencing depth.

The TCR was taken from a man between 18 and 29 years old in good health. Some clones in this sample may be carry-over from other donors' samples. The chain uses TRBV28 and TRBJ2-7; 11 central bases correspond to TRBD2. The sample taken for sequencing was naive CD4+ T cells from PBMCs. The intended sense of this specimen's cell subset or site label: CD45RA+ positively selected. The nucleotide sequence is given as TGTGCCAGCAGTGGAACTAGCGGGAGCTACGAGCAGTACTTC. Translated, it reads CASSGTSGSYEQYF.